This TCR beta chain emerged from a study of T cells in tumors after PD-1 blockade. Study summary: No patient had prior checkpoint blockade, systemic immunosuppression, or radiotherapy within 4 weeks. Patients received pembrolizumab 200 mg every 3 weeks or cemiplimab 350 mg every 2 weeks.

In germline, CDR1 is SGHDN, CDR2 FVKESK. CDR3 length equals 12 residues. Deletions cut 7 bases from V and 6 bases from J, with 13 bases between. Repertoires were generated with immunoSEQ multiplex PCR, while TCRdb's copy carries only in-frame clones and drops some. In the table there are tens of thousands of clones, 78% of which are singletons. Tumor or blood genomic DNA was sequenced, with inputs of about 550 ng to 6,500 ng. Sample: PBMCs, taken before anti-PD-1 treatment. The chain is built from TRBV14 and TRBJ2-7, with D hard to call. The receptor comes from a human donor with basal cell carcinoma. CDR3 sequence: CASMEVSIEQYF. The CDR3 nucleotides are TGTGCCAGCATGGAAGTTTCGATCGAGCAGTACTTC.